This passage covers 6 T cell receptor beta chains from one sample sequenced in a study of T cell responses to AZD1222 COVID-19 vaccine. The data were produced by immunoSEQ multiplex PCR, yet TCRdb's version contains in-frame clones alone and is incomplete. The profile shows 65,000 to 85,000 clones, approximately 81% of them singletons. Sequenced here: peripheral blood, sampled on day 0 of AZD1222 vaccination. The source of these receptors is an adult in good health.

The chain is built from TRBV19 and TRBJ1-5; TRBD1 is a possible D gene (6 bases). The germline gives CDR1 LNHDA, CDR2 SQIVND (reference sequence). Trimming pared 3 bases from V and 7 bases from J, leaving 13 bases between. The CDR3 sequence is 14 residues long. The CDR3 coding sequence is TGTGCCAGTAGTATTGCGGCCGGGGGCCAGCCCCAGCATTTT. This codes for CASSIAAGGQPQHF.

This sequence joins TRBV7-9 and TRBJ1-6; 7 positions match TRBD1. The V and J ends lost 4 bases and 7 bases, in that order; junction bases with no gene match: 7. The CDR3 extends over 15 amino acids. Germline loops: CDR1 SEHNR, CDR2 FQNEAQ (reference sequence). CDR3 residues: CASSSGGSRNSPLHF. In DNA, the CDR3 is TGTGCCAGCAGCTCAGGGGGTAGTAGGAATTCACCCCTCCACTTT.

This chain connects TRBV6-5 to TRBJ1-5; possibly TRBD1 for D (5 bases). The CDR3 is 14 amino acids. CDR1 and CDR2 from the germline V gene are MNHEY and SVGAGI. Trimming took off 2 bases at V and 6 bases at J, with 11 bases between the two ends. DNA of the CDR3: TGTGCCAGCAGTTACGGGGGGAACGGTCAGCCCCAGCATTTT. This encodes CASSYGGNGQPQHF.

Points on this clone: The same CDR3 arises from other DNA sequences in this sample as well. V and J are TRBV19 and TRBJ1-1, with D possibly TRBD1 on 5 matching bases. The CDR3 covers 14 residues. Germline CDR1 LNHDA, CDR2 SQIVND (reference sequence). V was shortened by 3 bases and J by 4 bases, with 12 bases between the two germline ends. The CDR3 region is CASSIGGRGTEAFF. The CDR3 DNA follows: TGTGCCAGTAGTATCGGGGGAAGGGGCACTGAAGCTTTCTTT. Drawing the rest from reference TRBV19 and TRBJ1-1, the complete variable domain is DGGITQSPKYLFRKEGQNVTLSCEQNLNHDAMYWYRQDPGQGLRLIYYSQIVNDFQKGDIAEGYSVSREKKESFPLTVTSAQKNPTAFYLCASSIGGRGTEAFFGQGTRLTVV.

The V gene is TRBV7-3, the J gene TRBJ1-2, with D possibly TRBD1 on 6 matching bases. Germline CDR1 reads SGHTA; CDR2 reads FQGTGA. V was pared by 5 bases and J by 2 bases, with 9 bases between. This CDR3 comprises 13 residues. The CDR3: CASSQTGNYGYTF. The CDR3 coding sequence is TGTGCCAGCAGCCAAACAGGGAACTATGGCTACACCTTC. The full variable domain, its missing parts supplied by reference TRBV7-3 and TRBJ1-2, is GAGVSQTPSNKVTEKGKYVELRCDPISGHTALYWYRQSLGQGPEFLIYFQGTGAADDSGLPNDRFFAVRPEGSVSTLKIQRTERGDSAVYLCASSQTGNYGYTFGSGTRLTVV.

The chain uses TRBV14 and TRBJ2-2; TRBD1 matches at 7 bases. This CDR3 has 17 residues. Trimming took 4 bases from V and 2 from J; bases not matched to a gene: 10. Germline V CDR1 and CDR2: SGHDN, FVKESK. CDR3 coding DNA: TGTGCCAGCAGCCCCTCCGGGACAGTCGGTAACACCGGGGAGCTGTTTTTT. Its protein is CASSPSGTVGNTGELFF.